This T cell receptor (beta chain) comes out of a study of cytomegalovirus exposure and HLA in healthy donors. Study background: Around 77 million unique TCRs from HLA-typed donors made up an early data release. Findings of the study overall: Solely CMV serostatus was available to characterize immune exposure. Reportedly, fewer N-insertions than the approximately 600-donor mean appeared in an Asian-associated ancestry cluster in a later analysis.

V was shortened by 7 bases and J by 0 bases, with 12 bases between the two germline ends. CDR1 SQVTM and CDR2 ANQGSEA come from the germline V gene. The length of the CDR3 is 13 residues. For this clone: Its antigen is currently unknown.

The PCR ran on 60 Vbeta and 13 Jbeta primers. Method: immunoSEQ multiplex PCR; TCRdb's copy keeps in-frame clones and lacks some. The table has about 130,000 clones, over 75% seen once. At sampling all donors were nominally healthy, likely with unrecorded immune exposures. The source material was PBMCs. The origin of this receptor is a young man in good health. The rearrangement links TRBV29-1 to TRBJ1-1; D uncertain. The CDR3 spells CSALGRLNTEAFF. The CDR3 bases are TGCAGCGCACTGGGGAGGCTGAACACTGAAGCTTTCTTT.